Included here is one TCR beta chain sequence, with context. The data belong to a study of blood T cell repertoires in COVID-19. The wider study: The United States, Italy and Spain supplied acute and convalescent COVID-19 samples.

The method was immunoSEQ multiplex PCR; TCRdb's version includes in-frame clones alone and lacks a portion of them. The sample records a few hundred thousand clones, 80% to 90% being singletons. V lost 8 bases and J lost 2; bases outside the gene matches: 33. Germline values: CDR1 MGHRA, CDR2 YSYEKL. This CDR3 is built from 22 residues. The chain links TRBV4-1 to TRBJ2-7; TRBD2 aligns across 7 bases. This TCR was sampled from a woman in her 50s who had recovered from COVID-19. The sample was PBMCs or T cells enriched from blood (not recorded which). The CDR3 is CASRPLGSGGGVVGRVTYEQYF. CDR3 sequence (DNA): TGCGCCAGCCGCCCCTTGGGCTCCGGGGGTGGGGTGGTGGGGAGGGTCACCTACGAGCAGTACTTC.